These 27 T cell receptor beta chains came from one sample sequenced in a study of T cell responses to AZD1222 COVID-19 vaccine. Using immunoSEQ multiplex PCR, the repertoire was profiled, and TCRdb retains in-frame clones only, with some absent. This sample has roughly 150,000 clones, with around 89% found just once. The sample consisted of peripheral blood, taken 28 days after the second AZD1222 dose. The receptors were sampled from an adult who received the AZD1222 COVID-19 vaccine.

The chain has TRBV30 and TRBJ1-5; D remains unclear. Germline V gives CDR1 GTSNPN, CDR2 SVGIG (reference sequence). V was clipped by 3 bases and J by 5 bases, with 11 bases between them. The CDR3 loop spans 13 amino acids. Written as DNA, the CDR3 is TGTGCCTGGAGCGACTCCCGGGATCAGCCCCAGCATTTT. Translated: CAWSDSRDQPQHF.

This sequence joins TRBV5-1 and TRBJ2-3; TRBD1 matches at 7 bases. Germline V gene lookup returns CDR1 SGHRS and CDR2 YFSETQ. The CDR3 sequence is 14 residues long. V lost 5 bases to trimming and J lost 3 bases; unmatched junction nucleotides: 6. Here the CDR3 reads CASRREGATDTQYF. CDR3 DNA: TGCGCCAGCAGAAGAGAGGGGGCAACAGATACGCAGTATTTT.

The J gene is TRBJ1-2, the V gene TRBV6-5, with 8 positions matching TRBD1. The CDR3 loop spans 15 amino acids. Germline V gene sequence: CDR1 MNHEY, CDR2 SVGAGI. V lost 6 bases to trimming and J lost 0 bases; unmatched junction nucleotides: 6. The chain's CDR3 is CASRASGGANYGYTF. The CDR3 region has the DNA TGTGCCAGCAGAGCTTCAGGGGGCGCTAACTATGGCTACACCTTC.

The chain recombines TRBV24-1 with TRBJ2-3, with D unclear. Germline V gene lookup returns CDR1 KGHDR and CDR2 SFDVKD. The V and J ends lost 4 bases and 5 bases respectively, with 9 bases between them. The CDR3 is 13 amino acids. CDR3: CATSDFWGDTQYF. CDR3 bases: TGTGCCACCAGTGACTTCTGGGGAGATACGCAGTATTTT.

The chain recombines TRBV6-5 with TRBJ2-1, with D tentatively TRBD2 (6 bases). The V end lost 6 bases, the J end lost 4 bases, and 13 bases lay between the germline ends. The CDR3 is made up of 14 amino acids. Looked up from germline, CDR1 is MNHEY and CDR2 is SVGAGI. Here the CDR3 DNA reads TGTGCCAGCAGCCTGGGAGGACCGTACAATGAGCAGTTCTTC. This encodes CASSLGGPYNEQFF.

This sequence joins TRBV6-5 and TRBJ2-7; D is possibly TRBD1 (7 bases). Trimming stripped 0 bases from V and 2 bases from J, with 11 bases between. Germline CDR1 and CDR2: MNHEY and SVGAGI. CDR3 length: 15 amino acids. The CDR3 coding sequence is TGTGCCAGCAGTTACTCTTCAGGGGGGACCTACGAGCAGTACTTC. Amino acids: CASSYSSGGTYEQYF.

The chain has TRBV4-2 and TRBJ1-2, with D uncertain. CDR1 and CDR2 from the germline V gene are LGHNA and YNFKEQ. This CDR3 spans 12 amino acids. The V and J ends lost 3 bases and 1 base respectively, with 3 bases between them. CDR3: CASSQDNYGYTF. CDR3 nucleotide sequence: TGTGCCAGCAGCCAGGATAACTATGGCTACACCTTC.

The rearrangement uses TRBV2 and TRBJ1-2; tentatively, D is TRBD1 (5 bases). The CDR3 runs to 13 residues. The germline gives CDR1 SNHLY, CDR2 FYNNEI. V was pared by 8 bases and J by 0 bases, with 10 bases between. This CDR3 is CASAGNSNYGYTF. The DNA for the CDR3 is TGTGCCAGCGCAGGGAATTCTAACTATGGCTACACCTTC.

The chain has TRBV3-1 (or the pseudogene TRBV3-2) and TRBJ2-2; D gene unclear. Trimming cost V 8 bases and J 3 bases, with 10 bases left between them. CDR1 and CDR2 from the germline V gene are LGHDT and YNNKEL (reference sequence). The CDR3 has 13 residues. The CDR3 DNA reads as TGTGCCAGCGGGTTGGGCGACACCGGGGAGCTGTTTTTT. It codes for CASGLGDTGELFF.

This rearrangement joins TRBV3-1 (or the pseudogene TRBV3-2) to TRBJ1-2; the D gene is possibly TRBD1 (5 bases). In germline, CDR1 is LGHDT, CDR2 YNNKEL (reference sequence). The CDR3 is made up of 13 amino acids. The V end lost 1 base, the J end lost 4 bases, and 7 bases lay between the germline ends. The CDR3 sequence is CASSQADTYGYTF. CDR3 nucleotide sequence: TGTGCCAGCAGCCAAGCGGACACCTATGGCTACACCTTC.

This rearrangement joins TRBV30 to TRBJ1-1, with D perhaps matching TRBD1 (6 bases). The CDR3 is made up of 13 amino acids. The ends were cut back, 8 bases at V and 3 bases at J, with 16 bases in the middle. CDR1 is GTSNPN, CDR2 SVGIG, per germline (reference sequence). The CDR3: CAGGRDKHTEAFF. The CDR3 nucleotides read TGTGCCGGAGGGCGGGACAAACACACTGAAGCTTTCTTT.

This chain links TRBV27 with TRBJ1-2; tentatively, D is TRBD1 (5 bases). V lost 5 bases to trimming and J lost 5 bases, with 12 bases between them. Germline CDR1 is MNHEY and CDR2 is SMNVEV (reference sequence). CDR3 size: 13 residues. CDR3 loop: CASSPSGGYGYTF. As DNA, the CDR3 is TGTGCCAGCAGTCCCTCCGGGGGATATGGCTACACCTTC.

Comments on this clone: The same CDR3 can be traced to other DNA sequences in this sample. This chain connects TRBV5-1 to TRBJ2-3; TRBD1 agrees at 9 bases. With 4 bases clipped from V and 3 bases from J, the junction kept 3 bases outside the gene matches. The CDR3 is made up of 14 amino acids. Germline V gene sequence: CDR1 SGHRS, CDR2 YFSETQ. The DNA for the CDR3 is TGCGCCAGCAGCCCGGGACAGGGAACAGATACGCAGTATTTT. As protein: CASSPGQGTDTQYF. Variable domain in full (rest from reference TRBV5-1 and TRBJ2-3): KAGVTQTPRYLIKTRGQQVTLSCSPISGHRSVSWYQQTPGQGLQFLFEYFSETQRNKGNFPGRFSGRQFSNSRSEMNVSTLELGDSALYLCASSPGQGTDTQYFGPGTRLTVL.

CDR3 DNA sequence: TGTGCCAGCAGCGCACAGGCGTCTGGGGCCAACGTCCTGACTTTC. Translated, it gives CASSAQASGANVLTF. The chain uses TRBV7-6 and TRBJ2-6; D possibly corresponds to TRBD1 (5 bases). Deletions cut 5 bases from V and 1 base from J, with 9 bases between. Germline V CDR1 and CDR2: SGHVS, FNYEAQ. The CDR3 loop spans 15 amino acids.

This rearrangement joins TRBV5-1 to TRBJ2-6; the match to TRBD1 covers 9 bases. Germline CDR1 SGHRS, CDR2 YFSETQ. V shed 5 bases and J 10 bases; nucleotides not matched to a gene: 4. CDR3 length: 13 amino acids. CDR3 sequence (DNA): TGCGCCAGCAGGACGGACAGGGGTAACGTCCTGACTTTC. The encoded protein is CASRTDRGNVLTF. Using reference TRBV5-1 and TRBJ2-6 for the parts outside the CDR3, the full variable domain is KAGVTQTPRYLIKTRGQQVTLSCSPISGHRSVSWYQQTPGQGLQFLFEYFSETQRNKGNFPGRFSGRQFSNSRSEMNVSTLELGDSALYLCASRTDRGNVLTFGAGSRLTVL.

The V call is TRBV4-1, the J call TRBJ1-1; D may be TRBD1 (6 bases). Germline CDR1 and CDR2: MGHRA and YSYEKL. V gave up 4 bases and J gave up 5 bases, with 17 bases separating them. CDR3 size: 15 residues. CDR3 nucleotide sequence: TGCGCCAGCAGCCGGGACAAAACCCTCCAAACTGAAGCTTTCTTT. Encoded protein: CASSRDKTLQTEAFF.

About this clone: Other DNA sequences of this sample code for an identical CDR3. The CDR3 sequence is CASSFLGVGEEELFF. In nucleotides, the CDR3 is TGCGCCAGCAGCTTTCTAGGGGTAGGAGAGGAGGAACTGTTTTTT. The rearrangement links TRBV5-1 to TRBJ2-2, with D perhaps assigned TRBD1 or TRBD2 (5 bases each). V dropped 2 bases and J dropped 14 bases, with 22 bases sitting between them. Germline loops: CDR1 SGHRS, CDR2 YFSETQ. The CDR3 is 15 amino acids.

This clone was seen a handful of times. The CDR3 is CASRDRDFAGELFF. The CDR3 region has the DNA TGTGCCAGCCGGGACAGGGATTTTGCCGGGGAGCTGTTTTTT. The chain recombines TRBV28 with TRBJ2-2, with TRBD1 matching over 9 bases. V lost 8 bases and J lost 6; bases outside the gene matches: 7. From germline, CDR1 is MDHEN and CDR2 SYDVKM. There are 14 residues in the CDR3.

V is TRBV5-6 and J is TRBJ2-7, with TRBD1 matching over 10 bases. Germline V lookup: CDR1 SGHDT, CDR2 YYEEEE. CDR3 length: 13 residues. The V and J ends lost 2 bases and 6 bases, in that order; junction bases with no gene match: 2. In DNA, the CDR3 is TGTGCCAGCAGCTTTAGGACAGGGGGCGAGCAGTACTTC. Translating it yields CASSFRTGGEQYF.

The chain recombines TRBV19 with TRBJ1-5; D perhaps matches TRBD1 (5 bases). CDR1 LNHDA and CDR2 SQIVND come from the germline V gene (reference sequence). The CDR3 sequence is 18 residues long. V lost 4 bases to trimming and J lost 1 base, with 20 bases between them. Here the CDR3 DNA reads TGTGCCAGTAGTAAACCCGAGGTACGACAGTCGAGCAATCAGCCCCAGCATTTT. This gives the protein CASSKPEVRQSSNQPQHF.

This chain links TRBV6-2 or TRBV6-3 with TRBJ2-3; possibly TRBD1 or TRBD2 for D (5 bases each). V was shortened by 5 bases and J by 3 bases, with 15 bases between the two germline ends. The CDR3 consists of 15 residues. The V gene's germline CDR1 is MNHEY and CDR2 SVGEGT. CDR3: CASSDRRGKTDTQYF. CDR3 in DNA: TGTGCCAGCAGTGACCGACGGGGCAAAACAGATACGCAGTATTTT.

The CDR3: CASSLVGGTYEQYF. CDR3 nucleotide sequence: TGTGCCAGCAGCTTGGTTGGCGGCACCTACGAGCAGTACTTC. The gene calls are TRBV5-5 and TRBJ2-7; D gene ambiguous. Germline V gives CDR1 SGHKS, CDR2 YYEKEE (reference sequence). The CDR3 is 14 residues long. Trimming took 0 bases from V and 2 from J, leaving 9 bases between them.

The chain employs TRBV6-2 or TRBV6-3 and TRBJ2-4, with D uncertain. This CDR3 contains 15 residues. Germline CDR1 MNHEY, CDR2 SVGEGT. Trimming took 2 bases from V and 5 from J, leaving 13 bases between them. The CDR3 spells CASSYPSLRENIQYF. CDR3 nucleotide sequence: TGTGCCAGCAGTTACCCCTCCCTTCGGGAAAACATTCAGTACTTC.

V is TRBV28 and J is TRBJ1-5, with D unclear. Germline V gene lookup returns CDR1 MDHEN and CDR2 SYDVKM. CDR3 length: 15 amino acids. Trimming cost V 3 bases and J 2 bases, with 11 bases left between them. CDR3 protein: CASSLGSSGNQPQHF. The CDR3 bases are TGTGCCAGCAGTTTGGGGAGTTCGGGCAATCAGCCCCAGCATTTT.

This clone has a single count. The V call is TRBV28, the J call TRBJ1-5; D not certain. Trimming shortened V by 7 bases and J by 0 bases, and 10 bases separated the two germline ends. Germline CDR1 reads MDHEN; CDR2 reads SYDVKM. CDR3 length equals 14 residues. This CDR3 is CASTRLLSNQPQHF. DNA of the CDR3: TGTGCCAGCACCCGACTCCTTAGCAATCAGCCCCAGCATTTT.

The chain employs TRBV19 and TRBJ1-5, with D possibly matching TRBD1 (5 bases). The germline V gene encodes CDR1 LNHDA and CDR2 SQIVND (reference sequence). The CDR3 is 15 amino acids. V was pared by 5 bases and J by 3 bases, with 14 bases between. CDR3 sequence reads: CASSQRQFLNQPQHF. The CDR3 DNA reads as TGTGCCAGTAGTCAACGACAGTTTCTCAATCAGCCCCAGCATTTT.

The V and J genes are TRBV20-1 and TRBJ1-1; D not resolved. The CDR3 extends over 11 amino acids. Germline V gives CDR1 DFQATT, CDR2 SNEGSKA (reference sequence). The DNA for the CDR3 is TGCAGCTCTCGGTCGGTCACTGAAGCTTTCTTT. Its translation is CSSRSVTEAFF.